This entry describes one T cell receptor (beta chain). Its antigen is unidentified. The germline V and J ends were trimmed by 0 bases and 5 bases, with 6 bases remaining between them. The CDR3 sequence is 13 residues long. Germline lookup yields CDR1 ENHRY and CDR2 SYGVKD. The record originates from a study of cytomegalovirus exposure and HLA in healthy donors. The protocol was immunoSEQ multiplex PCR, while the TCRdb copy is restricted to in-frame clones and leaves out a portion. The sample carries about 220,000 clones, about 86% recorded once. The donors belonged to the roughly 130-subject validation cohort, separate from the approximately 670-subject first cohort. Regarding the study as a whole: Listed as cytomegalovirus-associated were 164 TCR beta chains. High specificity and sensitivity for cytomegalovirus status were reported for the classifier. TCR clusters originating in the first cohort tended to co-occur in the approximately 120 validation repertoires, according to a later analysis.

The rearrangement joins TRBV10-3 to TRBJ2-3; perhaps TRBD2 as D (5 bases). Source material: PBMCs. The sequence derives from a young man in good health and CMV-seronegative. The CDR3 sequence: CAISESEEDTQYF. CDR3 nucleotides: TGTGCCATCAGTGAGTCGGAGGAAGATACGCAGTATTTT.